The 7 T cell receptor beta chains listed next were all sequenced from one sample in a study of blood T cell repertoires in COVID-19. The table came from immunoSEQ multiplex PCR; TCRdb's copy has only in-frame clones and leaves some out. The sample includes some 180,000 clones, about nine tenths seen only once; the top ten take around 0.53%. The sequenced material came from peripheral blood. All receptors come from a man aged 45-65 years with acute or convalescent COVID-19.

The chain employs TRBV6-6 and TRBJ1-6; D is ambiguous. V lost 0 bases to trimming and J lost 8 bases, with 11 bases between them. Looked up from germline, CDR1 is MNHNY and CDR2 is SVGAGI (reference sequence). The CDR3 runs to 15 residues. CDR3 sequence: CASSYSRLADSPLHF. Here the CDR3 DNA reads TGTGCCAGCAGTTACTCGAGGCTTGCCGATTCACCCCTCCACTTT.

The genes are TRBV7-8 and TRBJ1-1; D gene uncertain. The CDR3 covers 14 residues. V was trimmed by 5 bases and J by 5 bases, leaving 15 bases between them. Germline CDR1 reads SGHVS; CDR2 reads FQNEAQ. The DNA of the CDR3 is TGTGCCAGCAGCAAGGGCCCGGGAAGAACTGAAGCTTTCTTT. It translates to CASSKGPGRTEAFF.

V and J are TRBV3-1 (or the pseudogene TRBV3-2) and TRBJ1-6, with 8 nucleotides matching TRBD1. Trimming removed 4 bases from V and 9 bases from J; junction bases left unmatched: 11. This CDR3 has 16 residues. CDR1 and CDR2 from the germline V gene are LGHDT and YNNKEL (reference sequence). In DNA, the CDR3 is TGTGCCAGCAGCCGAGGACAAGACAGGGGCTCTTCACCCCTCCACTTT. This codes for CASSRGQDRGSSPLHF.

The V and J genes are TRBV29-1 and TRBJ1-1; TRBD1 might be the D (5 bases). Deletions cut 8 bases from V and 2 bases from J, with 12 bases between. Germline loops: CDR1 SQVTM, CDR2 ANQGSEA. This CDR3 contains 12 residues. The chain's CDR3 is CSYRQGNTEAFF. Here the CDR3 DNA reads TGCAGCTACCGGCAGGGTAACACTGAAGCTTTCTTT.

This rearrangement joins TRBV20-1 to TRBJ1-1, with unresolved D. Germline loops: CDR1 DFQATT, CDR2 SNEGSKA (reference sequence). The CDR3 runs to 13 residues. V shed 3 bases and J shed 1 base, with 9 bases lying between them. The CDR3: CSASRQANTEAFF. In nucleotides, the CDR3 is TGCAGTGCTAGTCGGCAGGCGAACACTGAAGCTTTCTTT.

The V and J genes are TRBV30 and TRBJ1-5, with TRBD1 matching 7 bases. From germline, CDR1 is GTSNPN and CDR2 SVGIG (reference sequence). The CDR3 has 15 residues. The CDR3 DNA sequence: TGTGCACCACACAGGGGTCTACTAAGCAATCAGCCCCAGCATTTT. Amino acid sequence: CAPHRGLLSNQPQHF.

This chain joins TRBV7-9 and TRBJ1-6, with D maybe TRBD1 (5 bases). Trimming cost V 6 bases and J 14 bases, with 26 bases left between them. This CDR3 region has 16 residues. CDR1 is SEHNR, CDR2 FQNEAQ, per germline (reference sequence). CDR3 residues: CASRRGTGDAKGSLHF. Written as DNA, the CDR3 is TGTGCCAGCAGACGAGGAACGGGGGACGCCAAGGGGTCCCTCCACTTT.